A single TCR beta chain is shown here with its context. The antigen remains unidentified. The data were obtained in a study of blood T cells in healthy people across ages. Study-wide results and limits: Long-lived donors had more naive CD4+ cells and higher diversity than aged donors.

V was pared by 4 bases and J by 0 bases, with 10 bases between. The V gene's germline CDR1 is SNHLY and CDR2 FYNNEI. The length of the CDR3 is 15 residues. Next came a second PCR, run for about 6 to 11 cycles, which used a sample-barcoded 5' primer along with a J-beta primer mix. TCRdb called the 5' RACE reads again in MiXCR, with one record for every CDR3 protein. The table has around 800,000 distinct CDR3 sequences, 53% seen once; the top ten hold roughly two fifths. J is TRBJ2-4 and V is TRBV2; D call uncertain. Material for sequencing was blood. This TCR was recovered from a man older than 75 in good health. CDR3 in DNA: TGTGCCAGCAGTGGCGAAAGCTCAGCCAAAAACATTCAGTACTTC. Protein sequence: CASSGESSAKNIQYF. Filled out from reference TRBV2 and TRBJ2-4, the complete variable domain reads EPEVTQTPSHQVTQMGQEVILRCVPISNHLYFYWYRQILGQKVEFLVSFYNNEISEKSEIFDDQFSVERPDGSNFTLKIRSTKLEDSAMYFCASSGESSAKNIQYFGAGTRLSVL.